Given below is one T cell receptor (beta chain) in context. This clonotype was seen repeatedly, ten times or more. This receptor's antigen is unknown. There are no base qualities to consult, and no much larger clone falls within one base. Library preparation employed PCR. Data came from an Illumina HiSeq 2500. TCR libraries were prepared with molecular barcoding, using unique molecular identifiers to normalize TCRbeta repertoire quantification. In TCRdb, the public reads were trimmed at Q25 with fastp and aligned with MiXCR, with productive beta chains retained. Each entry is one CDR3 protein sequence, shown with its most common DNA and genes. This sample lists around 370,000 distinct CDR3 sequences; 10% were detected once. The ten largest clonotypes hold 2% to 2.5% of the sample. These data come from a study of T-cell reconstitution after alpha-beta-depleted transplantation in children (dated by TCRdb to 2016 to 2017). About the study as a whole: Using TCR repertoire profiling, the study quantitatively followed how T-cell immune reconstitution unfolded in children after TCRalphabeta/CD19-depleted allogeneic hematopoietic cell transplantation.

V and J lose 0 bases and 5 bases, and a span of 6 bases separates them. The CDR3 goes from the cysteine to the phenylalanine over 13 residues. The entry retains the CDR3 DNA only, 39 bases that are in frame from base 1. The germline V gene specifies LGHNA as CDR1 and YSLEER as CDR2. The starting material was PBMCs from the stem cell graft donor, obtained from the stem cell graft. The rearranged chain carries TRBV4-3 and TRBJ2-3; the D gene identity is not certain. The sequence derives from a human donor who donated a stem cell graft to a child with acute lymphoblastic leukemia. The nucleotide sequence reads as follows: TGCGCCAGCAGCCAAGAGGCAGGAGATACGCAGTATTTT. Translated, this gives CASSQEAGDTQYF.